A single sample is the source of the 25 T cell receptor beta chains below, sequenced in a study of human T cells and chemical hapten exposure. Time point: patch test 2, 6 weeks after DPC sensitization. Indicated treatment: therapeutic diphenylcyclopropenone sensitization with weekly scalp DPC. TCRdb re-called the RACE reads through MiXCR, storing one row per CDR3 protein. The sample carries tens of thousands of distinct CDR3 sequences, around 10% recorded once. The sample was whole blood, taken in connection with sensitization to the hapten diphenylcyclopropenone (DPC). The origin of the receptors is a man aged 35 to 55 with alopecia areata. Some clones in this sample may be carry-over from other donors' samples.

The V and J genes are TRBV5-4 and TRBJ2-6, with no clear D. Germline CDR1 and CDR2: SGHNT and YYREEE (reference sequence). V dropped 5 bases and J dropped 1 base, with 10 bases sitting between them. The CDR3 has 15 amino acids. The CDR3 region is CASRSANSGANVLTF. In nucleotides, the CDR3 is TGTGCCAGCAGGTCGGCGAATTCTGGGGCCAACGTCCTGACTTTC.

Regarding this clonotype: A much larger clone differs by one base, so this may be a read error. The chain combines TRBV12-3 or TRBV12-4 with TRBJ2-2; a possible D gene is TRBD2 (5 bases). CDR3 length: 17 residues. For the CDR3, the DNA is TGTGCCAGCAGTTTAGCACGAGGCGGGTTGAACACCGGGGAGCTGGTTTTT. This codes for CASSLARGGLNTGELVF.

The chain joins TRBV5-4 to TRBJ2-6; D gene ambiguous. CDR1 and CDR2 (germline): SGHNT, YYREEE (reference sequence). Trimming removed 1 base at V and 0 bases at J, with 5 bases between. CDR3 length: 15 residues. CDR3 DNA: TGTGCCAGCAGCTTGTGGGTCTCTGGGGCCAACGTCCTGACTTTC. This sequence encodes CASSLWVSGANVLTF.

The J gene is TRBJ2-3, the V gene TRBV5-1; D is unresolved. Per germline, CDR1 SGHRS and CDR2 YFSETQ. Trimming removed 2 bases at V and 0 bases at J, with 10 bases between. CDR3 size: 15 residues. The CDR3 region is CASSFGGFSTDTQYF. Written as DNA, the CDR3 is TGCGCCAGCAGCTTCGGCGGATTTAGCACAGATACGCAGTATTTT.

This clonotype showed up just once. An end of the junction does not agree with germline; a read error may underlie this. The V and J genes are TRBV12-3 or TRBV12-4 and TRBJ1-5; D possibly corresponds to TRBD1 (5 bases). The CDR3 contains 13 residues. This CDR3 is CVSRLQGNQPQHF. The DNA for the CDR3 is TGTGTCAGCAGACTACAGGGCAATCAGCCCCAGCATTTT.

This clonotype was seen ten or more times. J is TRBJ1-1 and V is TRBV7-9; D not resolved. The ends were cut back, 1 base at V and 1 base at J, with 7 bases in the middle. The CDR3 is 14 amino acids. From germline, CDR1 is SEHNR and CDR2 FQNEAQ (reference sequence). In DNA, the CDR3 is TGTGCCAGCAGCTTAGATTCGGGGAACACTGAAGCTTTCTTT. Encoded protein: CASSLDSGNTEAFF.

The rearrangement links TRBV7-3 to TRBJ1-4; D gene ambiguous. V lost 2 bases, J lost 3 bases, and 4 bases lay in between. The CDR3 runs to 13 residues. Germline V gene sequence: CDR1 SGHTA, CDR2 FQGTGA. The DNA for the CDR3 is TGTGCCAGCAGCTTATACCCTAATGAAAAACTGTTTTTT. It encodes CASSLYPNEKLFF.

This clonotype has just a few counts. This rearrangement joins TRBV7-2 to TRBJ2-3; 7 bases match TRBD2. With V trimmed by 2 bases and J by 5 bases, 13 bases remained unmatched. CDR3 size: 17 residues. Germline V lookup: CDR1 SGHTA, CDR2 FQGNSA. CDR3 protein: CASSLSAAGAFQDTQYF. CDR3 coding DNA: TGTGCCAGCAGCTTAAGCGCGGCGGGAGCCTTCCAAGATACGCAGTATTTT.

The table lists this clonotype with a few counts. The chain is built from TRBV6-6 and TRBJ2-5; D might be TRBD2 (5 bases). The CDR3 spans 15 residues. Trimming took off 3 bases at V and 2 bases at J, with 13 bases between the two ends. Germline lookup yields CDR1 MNHNY and CDR2 SVGAGI (reference sequence). In DNA, the CDR3 is TGTGCCAGCAGTTATCAAGCGGCCCATCAAGAGACCCAGTACTTC. Protein product: CASSYQAAHQETQYF.

This clonotype was seen a few times. The chain joins TRBV7-3 to TRBJ2-2, with D possibly matching TRBD1 (6 bases). CDR1 is SGHTA and CDR2 is FQGTGA in the germline V gene. The CDR3 length is 14 residues. The V gene lost 5 bases and the J gene lost 3 bases, with 10 bases spanning the gap. CDR3 nucleotides: TGTGCCAGCAGCCTTCAGGGGTACACCGGGGAGCTGTTTTTT. It codes for CASSLQGYTGELFF.

This chain uses TRBV7-3 with TRBJ2-2, with TRBD2 identical over 10 bases. CDR1 and CDR2 from the germline V gene are SGHTA and FQGTGA. This CDR3 is 15 amino acids long. Trimming cost V 2 bases and J 6 bases; bases outside gene matches: 3. This chain's CDR3 is CASSLGLAGAGELFF. CDR3 nucleotide sequence: TGTGCCAGCAGCTTAGGTCTAGCGGGAGCCGGGGAGCTGTTTTTT. The variable domain in full, completed from reference TRBV7-3 and TRBJ2-2, reads GAGVSQTPSNKVTEKGKYVELRCDPISGHTALYWYRQSLGQGPEFLIYFQGTGAADDSGLPNDRFFAVRPEGSVSTLKIQRTERGDSAVYLCASSLGLAGAGELFFGEGSRLTVL.

Only a few counts were recorded for this clonotype. The chain has TRBV7-9 and TRBJ2-7, with TRBD2 matching 12 bases. The CDR3 consists of 15 residues. V trimming: 5 bases; J trimming: 7 bases; junction bases outside the gene matches: 9. Germline values: CDR1 SEHNR, CDR2 FQNEAQ (reference sequence). The CDR3 DNA reads TGTGCCAGCAGCCCACTGACTAGCGGGAGTCGAGAGCAGTACTTC. Translated: CASSPLTSGSREQYF.

This clonotype was detected only a few times. This chain connects TRBV7-9 to TRBJ2-5; D is perhaps TRBD1 (5 bases). Germline CDR1 is SEHNR and CDR2 is FQNEAQ (reference sequence). Trimming removed 3 bases at V and 5 bases at J, with 7 bases between. This CDR3 region has 12 residues. This CDR3 reads CASSFAGETQYF. The CDR3 DNA is TGTGCCAGCAGCTTCGCAGGGGAGACCCAGTACTTC.

This clonotype has more than one count but fewer than ten. The V call is TRBV28, the J call TRBJ2-1; 10 bases align to TRBD2. The CDR3 sequence is 14 residues long. V lost 4 bases, J lost 5 bases, and 2 bases stayed unmatched. Germline V gives CDR1 MDHEN, CDR2 SYDVKM. The DNA for the CDR3 is TGTGCCAGCAGTTCCGGGACTAGCGACAATGAGCAGTTCTTC. Translated: CASSSGTSDNEQFF.

A few counts support this clonotype. The V call is TRBV28, the J call TRBJ2-3; possible D gene TRBD2, 5 bases. This CDR3 region has 16 residues. The V and J ends lost 7 bases and 3 bases respectively, with 20 bases between them. Germline CDR1 reads MDHEN; CDR2 reads SYDVKM. The CDR3 reads CASTSSGPGVTDTQYF. The CDR3 nucleotides are TGTGCCAGCACTTCGAGCGGTCCTGGGGTTACAGATACGCAGTATTTT.

The chain links TRBV6-2 or TRBV6-3 to TRBJ2-7, with 13 bases lining up with TRBD2. Germline values: CDR1 MNHEY, CDR2 SVGEGT. The ends lost 4 bases at V and 4 bases at J; junction bases unmatched: 13. The CDR3 has 18 residues. The CDR3 loop is CASSWGTSGKPGAYEQYV. In nucleotides, the CDR3 is TGTGCCAGCAGTTGGGGGACTAGCGGGAAGCCGGGGGCGTACGAGCAGTACGTC.

This clonotype was recorded a few times. The CDR3: CASNPPFSETQYF. CDR3 sequence (DNA): TGTGCCAGCAATCCCCCGTTCTCGGAGACCCAGTACTTC. The V gene is TRBV2, the J gene TRBJ2-5; D gene unclear. Germline-derived CDR1 and CDR2 are SNHLY and FYNNEI. Trimming cost V 7 bases and J 5 bases, with 14 bases left between them. The CDR3 is made up of 13 amino acids.

This clonotype was picked up a small number of times. The genes are TRBV6-2 or TRBV6-3 and TRBJ2-7, with 9 bases fitting TRBD1. Germline CDR1 reads MNHEY; CDR2 reads SVGEGT. This CDR3 has 14 residues. The ends lost 5 bases at V and 5 bases at J; junction bases unmatched: 7. Here the CDR3 DNA reads TGTGCCAGCAGTCCCGGGACAGGGCTTCACGAGCAGTACTTC. This translates into CASSPGTGLHEQYF.

The V gene is TRBV5-4, the J gene TRBJ2-5; D is uncertain. Trimming shortened V by 0 bases and J by 1 base, and 7 bases separated the two germline ends. Germline CDR1 reads SGHNT; CDR2 reads YYREEE (reference sequence). This CDR3 contains 14 residues. The CDR3 bases are TGTGCCAGCAGCTTGGACGAGATCCAAGAGACCCAGTACTTC. This gives the protein CASSLDEIQETQYF.

This clonotype was detected ten times or more. V usage is TRBV28 and J usage is TRBJ1-6; no clear D. This CDR3 has 13 residues. V was pared by 6 bases and J by 7 bases, with 10 bases between. From germline, CDR1 is MDHEN and CDR2 SYDVKM. CDR3 nucleotides: TGTGCCAGCAGCCAAGGGAGGAATTCACCCCTCCACTTT. This codes for CASSQGRNSPLHF.

On this clonotype itself: Just one base apart from a much larger clone, this may be a read error. The chain joins TRBV6-1 to TRBJ1-2, with 7 bases that match TRBD1. This CDR3 region has 14 residues. Germline V gene sequence: CDR1 MNHNS, CDR2 SASEGT. The CDR3 DNA reads TGTGCCAGCAGTTCGTGGGGGACAGCCTATGGCTACGCCTTC. Amino acids: CASSSWGTAYGYAF.

This clonotype has only a few counts. The CDR3 sequence is CASSFRTLGGTEAFF. CDR3 DNA: TGTGCCAGCAGCTTTAGGACCCTGGGGGGCACTGAAGCTTTCTTT. V usage is TRBV7-2 and J usage is TRBJ1-1, with D tentatively TRBD1 (5 bases). The CDR3 is 15 residues long. Germline values: CDR1 SGHTA, CDR2 FQGNSA. The V end lost 3 bases, the J end lost 4 bases, and 15 bases lay between the germline ends.

This clonotype has more than one count but fewer than ten. The chain links TRBV27 to TRBJ1-2; D perhaps matches TRBD1 (5 bases). The germline V and J ends were trimmed by 4 bases and 0 bases, with 12 bases remaining between them. Per germline, CDR1 MNHEY and CDR2 SMNVEV (reference sequence). There are 15 residues in the CDR3. This CDR3 reads CASSSAQGPNYGYTF. As DNA, the CDR3 is TGTGCCAGCAGTTCAGCCCAGGGACCTAACTATGGCTACACCTTC.

The chain carries TRBV5-6 and TRBJ1-5, with D possibly TRBD1 on 5 matching bases. Looked up from germline, CDR1 is SGHDT and CDR2 is YYEEEE. This CDR3 contains 13 residues. V was shortened by 3 bases and J by 7 bases, with 11 bases between the two germline ends. Here the CDR3 reads CASSSYRLQPQHF. CDR3 DNA: TGTGCCAGCAGCTCCTACAGGTTACAGCCCCAGCATTTT.

This clonotype was detected many times. The genes are TRBV3-1 and TRBJ1-1; 11 bases fit TRBD1. J was trimmed by 5 bases and V by 1 base; bases with no gene match: 9. The CDR3 length is 17 residues. The germline CDR1 and CDR2 sequences are LGHDT and YNNKEL (reference sequence). CDR3 nucleotides: TGTGCCAGCAGCCAAGGGACAGGGGGCACCGCGAGGACTGAAGCTTTCTTT. It codes for CASSQGTGGTARTEAFF. Supplemented by reference TRBV3-1 and TRBJ1-1, the full variable domain reads DTAVSQTPKYLVTQMGNDKSIKCEQNLGHDTMYWYKQDSKKFLKIMFSYNNKELIINETVPNRFSPKSPDKAHLNLHINSLELGDSAVYFCASSQGTGGTARTEAFFGQGTRLTVV.